This T cell receptor beta chain was identified in a study of blood T cell repertoires in COVID-19. Germline V lookup: CDR1 LNHDA, CDR2 SQIVND (reference sequence). Trimming removed 5 bases from V and 10 bases from J; junction bases left unmatched: 9. This CDR3 region has 13 residues. Only in-frame clones appear in the TCRdb table, and some are missing; sequencing was by immunoSEQ multiplex PCR. The sample contains about 110,000 clones, around 84% of which appear only once. The specimen was peripheral blood. The receptor comes from a woman aged 40 to 50 with acute or convalescent COVID-19. The chain has TRBV19 and TRBJ1-2; TRBD1 matches at 8 bases. The CDR3 spells CASSPDRGNVYTF. DNA of the CDR3: TGTGCCAGTAGTCCTGACAGGGGCAACGTCTACACCTTC.